This paragraph covers one T cell receptor beta chain sequence. What it binds is unknown. Germline V lookup: CDR1 SNHLY, CDR2 FYNNEI. The CDR3 extends over 17 amino acids. Trimming took 4 bases from V and 7 from J; bases not matched to a gene: 16. This record comes from a study of OX40 agonist ivuxolimab in advanced cancers. Looking at the study overall: Ivuxolimab, which is an agonistic anti-OX40 (CD134) antibody, was administered to the patients. Patients receiving dose escalation had hepatocellular carcinoma, melanoma, renal cell or head and neck cancer. Study conclusions and caveats: Expanded clones belonging to CD8+ T cells outnumbered, on average, those of CD4+. Dose levels from 0.1 to 3.0 mg/kg saw CD4+ and CD8+ blood T cells expand clonally by week 6.

Measured with immunoSEQ multiplex PCR; TCRdb has only the in-frame clones, and not every one. The data hold approximately 11,000 clones, with 81% observed a single time. Sample: CD4+ or CD8+ T cells sorted from blood, taken in a trial of the OX40 agonist ivuxolimab. The clonotype comes from an adult with an advanced solid tumor such as melanoma, head and neck, liver or kidney cancer. J is TRBJ1-2 and V is TRBV2; TRBD1 matches 9 bases. The CDR3 region has the DNA TGTGCCAGCAGTGTAACCGGGACAGGGTTTTTTGAGGGTGGCTACACCTTC. Protein sequence: CASSVTGTGFFEGGYTF.